The clone carrying this T cell receptor (beta chain) was picked up many times. Per the germline V gene, CDR1 is MNHEY and CDR2 is SMNVEV (reference sequence). The CDR3 runs 14 residues. The V end was cut by 1 base, the J end by 5 bases, with 9 bases between. Documented time point: patch test 1, 2 weeks after DPC sensitization. Treatment denoted: therapeutic diphenylcyclopropenone sensitization with weekly scalp DPC. TCRdb ran MiXCR on the RACE reads and lists one entry per CDR3 protein. The sample records around 50,000 distinct CDR3 sequences, around 9% being singletons. The sample comes from a study of human T cells and chemical hapten exposure.

The sequencing used whole blood, collected in connection with sensitization to the hapten diphenylcyclopropenone (DPC). This chain uses TRBV27 with TRBJ2-1, with D possibly TRBD1 on 5 matching bases. This TCR was sampled from a woman between 45 and 65 years old with alopecia areata. Some clones in this sample may be carry-over from other donors' samples. DNA of the CDR3: TGTGCCAGCAGTTTATACGGCAGGGACAATGAGCAGTTCTTC. Encoded protein: CASSLYGRDNEQFF.